This T cell receptor beta chain is from a study of T cells in Graves' hyperthyroidism and ophthalmopathy. General study findings and limits: Most expanded thyroid clonotypes above 0.001 recurred in blood.

The germline V gene encodes CDR1 SQVTM and CDR2 ANQGSEA. CDR3 length: 10 amino acids. In this sample, this clonotype turned up many times. Its antigen is currently unknown. One end of the junction does not line up with germline, which may come from a read error. RNA transcripts provided the source from which TCR beta CDR3 regions were amplified. A set of HTBI primers served as the primers for a first-round RT-PCR of the TCR CDR3. TCRdb recomputed calls from the multiplex PCR reads with MiXCR, one row per CDR3 protein. The sample lists roughly 700,000 distinct CDR3 sequences, over 35% occurring once. The TCR originated in a woman aged 40 to 49 with Graves' hyperthyroidism. This sequence joins TRBV29-1 and TRBJ1-2, with TRBD1 identical over 7 bases. Source material: blood. The CDR3 region has the DNA TGCAGCGCTGGATGGGACAGCCAAAATTTC. This gives the protein CSAGWDSQNF. The full variable domain, rest sourced from reference TRBV29-1 and TRBJ1-2, is SAVISQKPSRDICQRGTSLTIQCQVDSQVTMMFWYRQQPGQSLTLIATANQGSEATYESGFVIDKFPISRPNLTFSTLTVSNMSPEDSSIYLCSAGWDSQNFGSGTRLTVV.